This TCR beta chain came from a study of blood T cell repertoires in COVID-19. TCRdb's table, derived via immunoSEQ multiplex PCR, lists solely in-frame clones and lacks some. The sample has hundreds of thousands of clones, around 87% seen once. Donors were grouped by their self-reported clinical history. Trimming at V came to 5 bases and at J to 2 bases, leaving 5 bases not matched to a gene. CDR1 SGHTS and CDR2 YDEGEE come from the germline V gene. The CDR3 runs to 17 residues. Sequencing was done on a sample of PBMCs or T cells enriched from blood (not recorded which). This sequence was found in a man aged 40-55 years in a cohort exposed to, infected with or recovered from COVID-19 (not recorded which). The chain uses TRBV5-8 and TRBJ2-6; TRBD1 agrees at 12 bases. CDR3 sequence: CASRTGTGGAGANVLTF. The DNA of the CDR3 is TGTGCCAGCAGGACCGGGACAGGGGGCGCTGGGGCCAACGTCCTGACTTTC.